These 2 T cell receptor beta chains came from one sample sequenced in a study of memory CD4+ T cells and cytomegalovirus serostatus. The repertoire was sequenced with immunoSEQ multiplex PCR; TCRdb's copy has only in-frame clones and lacks some. The sample yields almost 45,000 clones, 79% seen once. The sort gate was single viable CD3+CD4+CD8-CD45RO+ cells for memory CD4+ T cells. The source material was memory CD4+ T cells from blood. The receptors shown here come from an adult in good health and CMV-seronegative.

V usage is TRBV27 and J usage is TRBJ2-7; D remains ambiguous. Trimming took 8 bases from V and 3 from J, leaving 8 bases between them. The CDR3 extends over 11 amino acids. CDR1 and CDR2 (germline): MNHEY, SMNVEV (reference sequence). The CDR3 region has the DNA TGTGCCAGCGGACCAGTCTACGAGCAGTACTTC. Its protein is CASGPVYEQYF.

Here the CDR3 reads CASSLEGGSEAFF. In DNA form, the CDR3 reads TGTGCCAGCAGCTTAGAGGGGGGCTCTGAAGCTTTCTTT. The V call is TRBV7-2, the J call TRBJ1-1; possibly TRBD1 for D (6 bases). Germline values: CDR1 SGHTA, CDR2 FQGNSA. The CDR3 has 13 residues. The ends were cut back, 1 base at V and 6 bases at J, with 9 bases in the middle.